The clone carrying this TCR beta chain was picked up one time. Relative to the germline gene, one junction end is altered; a read error may explain this. The sample comes from a study of T cell responses to AZD1222 COVID-19 vaccine. Method: immunoSEQ multiplex PCR; TCRdb's copy keeps in-frame clones and lacks some. Among around 18,000 clones, roughly 80% were seen once, and the ten largest hold roughly a fifth. Sample: peripheral blood, taken 28 days after the second AZD1222 dose. This TCR was sampled from an adult who received the AZD1222 COVID-19 vaccine.

The CDR3 spells CASSPPVPSGLRF. The CDR3, as DNA: TGTGCCAGCTCACCACCGGTGCCTAGCGGGCTTAGGTTC. The chain combines TRBV18 with TRBJ2-7; 8 bases are a match to TRBD2. Germline-derived CDR1 and CDR2 are KGHSH and LQKENI. This CDR3 is built from 13 residues. Together with reference TRBV18 and TRBJ2-7, the CDR3 gives the full variable domain: NAGVMQNPRHLVRRRGQEARLRCSPMKGHSHVYWYRQLPEEGLKFMVYLQKENIIDESGMPKERFSAEFPKEGPSILRIQQVVRGDSAAYFCASSPPVPSGLRFGPGTRLTVT.